A selection of T cell receptor beta chains follows, all from one sample in a study of Ad26.COV2.S vaccination and SARS-CoV-2 variants. Sequencing used immunoSEQ multiplex PCR; TCRdb keeps in-frame clones, though not all of them. In the table there are 380,000 or so clones, roughly 90% of which are singletons. The material was peripheral blood, obtained in a trial of Ad26.COV2.S vaccine versus placebo. Receptors were obtained from a person aged 18 to 59 who received the Ad26.COV2.S COVID-19 vaccine or a placebo. Each CDR3 is given with its conserved first and last residue. Fields, in order: clone size, D gene, J gene, V gene, CDR3 protein, CDR3 DNA. D genes are given only for firm matches. The size field is filled for only some rows; it gives once, few, many or a size class.

size: -
D: TRBD1
J: TRBJ2-7
V: TRBV19
CDR3: CASSMTGYEQYF
DNA: TGTGCCAGTAGTATGACAGGGTACGAGCAGTACTTC

size: -
D: -
J: TRBJ2-7
V: TRBV28
CDR3: CASRPSSYEQYF
DNA: TGTGCCAGCAGACCTTCCTCCTACGAGCAGTACTTC

size: -
D: -
J: TRBJ2-3
V: TRBV3-1/TRBV3-2
CDR3: CASSQGERFTDTQYF
DNA: TGTGCCAGCAGCCAAGGGGAAAGATTCACAGATACGCAGTATTTT

size: -
D: TRBD1
J: TRBJ1-1
V: TRBV5-8
CDR3: CASSPWGQGALNTEAFF
DNA: TGTGCCAGCAGCCCCTGGGGACAGGGGGCTCTGAACACTGAAGCTTTCTTT

size: -
D: -
J: TRBJ2-2
V: TRBV5-3
CDR3: CARSLGRGDANTGELFF
DNA: TGTGCCAGAAGCTTGGGCAGGGGGGACGCGAACACCGGGGAGCTGTTTTTT

size: -
D: -
J: TRBJ2-7
V: TRBV7-9
CDR3: CASSRGTTLSYEQYF
DNA: TGTGCCAGCAGCCGCGGGACGACCCTCTCCTACGAGCAGTACTTC

size: -
D: TRBD1
J: TRBJ1-1
V: TRBV7-9
CDR3: CASRGQGDTEAFF
DNA: TGTGCCAGCAGAGGACAGGGCGACACTGAAGCTTTCTTT

size: -
D: -
J: TRBJ1-5
V: TRBV4-1
CDR3: CASSQAHGPDQPQHF
DNA: TGCGCCAGCAGCCAAGCCCACGGACCGGATCAGCCCCAGCATTTT

size: -
D: -
J: TRBJ2-3
V: TRBV4-3
CDR3: CASSQRDDTDTQYF
DNA: TGCGCCAGCAGCCAGCGGGACGACACAGATACGCAGTATTTT

size: -
D: -
J: TRBJ2-7
V: TRBV2
CDR3: CASTQAGYDEQYF
DNA: TGTGCCAGCACTCAGGCGGGATACGACGAGCAGTACTTC

size: -
D: -
J: TRBJ2-3
V: TRBV28
CDR3: CASSLLVRTTDTQYF
DNA: TGTGCCAGCAGTTTGCTCGTAAGAACCACAGATACGCAGTATTTT

size: -
D: TRBD1
J: TRBJ1-1
V: TRBV6-5
CDR3: CASRENRGPNTEAFF
DNA: TGTGCCAGCAGGGAGAACAGGGGCCCTAACACTGAAGCTTTCTTT

size: -
D: -
J: TRBJ2-2
V: TRBV5-1
CDR3: CASSLRSTGELFF
DNA: TGCGCCAGCAGCCTAAGAAGCACCGGGGAGCTGTTTTTT

size: once
D: TRBD1
J: TRBJ2-5
V: TRBV3-1/TRBV3-2
CDR3: CASSRDRDETQYF
DNA: TGTGCCAGCAGCCGGGACAGGGACGAGACCCAGTACTTC

size: -
D: -
J: TRBJ2-7
V: TRBV7-8
CDR3: CASSLEEGLLTYEQYF
DNA: TGTGCCAGCAGCTTAGAGGAGGGACTCTTAACCTACGAGCAGTACTTC